The 25 T cell receptor beta chains below all came from one sample that was sequenced in a study of T-cell reconstitution after alpha-beta-depleted transplantation in children (TCRdb year 2016). Library generation was performed with PCR. The listed sequencing device is Illumina HiSeq 2500. Molecular barcoding was employed in the preparation of TCR libraries, with unique molecular identifiers being used to normalize TCRbeta repertoire quantification. In TCRdb, the public reads were trimmed at Q25 with fastp and aligned with MiXCR, with productive beta chains retained. Rows merge per CDR3 protein into single entries with the most common DNA and genes. For this sample there are 350,000 to 400,000 distinct CDR3 sequences; roughly 22% appear just once. In total, the top ten clones hold about 3.8% of the sample. Sequenced here: PBMCs from the stem cell graft donor, sampled from the stem cell graft. The source of these receptors is a human donor who donated a stem cell graft to a child with acute myeloid leukemia.

The table lists this clonotype with a few counts. This sequence joins TRBV18 and TRBJ2-7, with 9 bases matching TRBD2. The CDR3 is 14 amino acids. The germline CDR1 and CDR2 sequences are KGHSH and LQKENI. Trimming removed 5 bases from V and 3 bases from J; junction bases left unmatched: 5. The CDR3 here is CASSSASGNYEQYF. DNA of the CDR3: TGTGCCAGCTCATCCGCTAGCGGGAACTACGAGCAGTACTTC.

The chain combines TRBV7-9 with TRBJ2-5, with D hard to call. CDR1 SEHNR and CDR2 FQNEAQ come from the germline V gene (reference sequence). V dropped 4 bases and J dropped 1 base, with 10 bases sitting between them. The CDR3 consists of 14 residues. Here the CDR3 DNA reads TGTGCCAGCAGCTCCCCTGACGGCCAAGAGACCCAGTACTTC. Encoded protein: CASSSPDGQETQYF.

The chain is built from TRBV29-1 and TRBJ2-7; 9 bases are a match to TRBD1. CDR3 length: 13 amino acids. V gave up 6 bases and J gave up 2 bases; unmatched junction bases: 5. Germline CDR1 SQVTM, CDR2 ANQGSEA. The CDR3 coding sequence is TGCAGCGTCCCCGGGACAGGGACCTACGAGCAGTACTTC. This encodes CSVPGTGTYEQYF.

This clonotype was counted only a few times. The chain is built from TRBV9 and TRBJ2-3, with 9 bases identical to TRBD2. In germline, CDR1 is SGDLS, CDR2 YYNGEE. V lost 3 bases to trimming and J lost 3 bases; unmatched junction nucleotides: 2. This CDR3 comprises 14 residues. The CDR3 bases are TGTGCCAGCAGCGCGGGACTAGCAACAGATACGCAGTATTTT. Its protein is CASSAGLATDTQYF. Based on the CDR3 plus reference TRBV9 and TRBJ2-3, the full variable domain is DSGVTQTPKHLITATGQRVTLRCSPRSGDLSVYWYQQSLDQGLQFLIQYYNGEERAKGNILERFSAQQFPDLHSELNLSSLELGDSALYFCASSAGLATDTQYFGPGTRLTVL.

The chain uses TRBV12-5 and TRBJ2-1, with a weak D call TRBD2 (6 bases). Trimming removed 6 bases at V and 1 base at J, with 16 bases between. Germline values: CDR1 LGHNT, CDR2 FRNRAP. The CDR3 consists of 16 residues. CDR3 residues: CASGSYLAPSYNEQFF. The DNA of the CDR3 is TGTGCTAGTGGGTCCTATCTAGCGCCTTCCTACAATGAGCAGTTCTTC.

In its sample, this clonotype was seen a few times. J is TRBJ1-3 and V is TRBV12-3 or TRBV12-4; 7 positions agree with TRBD1. The V segment lost 4 bases and the J segment 0 bases; nucleotides outside the gene matches: 9. The CDR3 sequence is 17 residues long. CDR3 sequence: CASSSIDRESSGNTIYF. DNA of the CDR3: TGTGCCAGCAGTTCTATTGACAGGGAGAGCTCTGGAAACACCATATATTTT.

This clonotype was seen a handful of times. V is TRBV12-3 or TRBV12-4 and J is TRBJ2-7; D is unresolved. The V and J ends lost 1 base and 6 bases respectively, with 19 bases between them. The CDR3 spans 16 residues. The CDR3 is CASSLGLSGETLEQYF. The CDR3 coding sequence is TGTGCCAGCAGTTTAGGCTTGTCAGGAGAAACTCTCGAGCAGTACTTC.

V and J are TRBV12-3 or TRBV12-4 and TRBJ2-7; D unresolved. The CDR3 spans 14 residues. Trimming removed 1 base from V and 3 bases from J, with 10 bases in between. The CDR3 protein is CASSLGGPFYEQYF. In nucleotides, the CDR3 is TGTGCCAGCAGTTTAGGTGGGCCCTTCTACGAGCAGTACTTC.

The chain is built from TRBV4-3 and TRBJ1-1; D might be TRBD1 (6 bases). This CDR3 has 16 amino acids. The germline V gene has CDR1 LGHNA and CDR2 YSLEER. The V end was cut by 1 base, the J end by 4 bases, with 16 bases between. The CDR3 DNA reads as TGCGCCAGCAGCCAAGGTACTGGGGGGCTGGGCACTGAAGCTTTCTTT. Translating gives CASSQGTGGLGTEAFF.

V usage is TRBV12-3 or TRBV12-4 and J usage is TRBJ2-5; D call uncertain. CDR3 size: 14 residues. Trimming shortened V by 1 base and J by 5 bases, and 11 bases separated the two germline ends. The CDR3 is CASSLGGVRETQYF. CDR3 DNA sequence: TGTGCCAGCAGTTTAGGAGGAGTTCGGGAGACCCAGTACTTC.

This clonotype showed up just a few times. The J gene is TRBJ1-4, the V gene TRBV24-1; 7 bases agree with TRBD1. The CDR3 length is 19 residues. CDR1 and CDR2 (germline): KGHDR, SFDVKD. Trimming removed 1 base from V and 0 bases from J; junction bases left unmatched: 10. The CDR3 nucleotides are TGTGCCACCAGTGATTTTCGCCACAGGGGTACAGCAACTAATGAAAAACTGTTTTTT. Its protein is CATSDFRHRGTATNEKLFF.

This sequence joins TRBV2 and TRBJ2-7, with TRBD2 identical over 15 bases. Germline values: CDR1 SNHLY, CDR2 FYNNEI. Trimming took 8 bases from V and 3 from J; bases not matched to a gene: 11. The CDR3 totals 17 residues. CDR3 coding DNA: TGTGCCAGCTCATCCGGGACTAGCGGGAGGTCCCTCTACGAGCAGTACTTC. Its protein product is CASSSGTSGRSLYEQYF.

The rearrangement joins TRBV18 to TRBJ1-1, with TRBD1 matching 7 bases. Looked up from germline, CDR1 is KGHSH and CDR2 is LQKENI. Trimming at V came to 2 bases and at J to 4 bases, leaving 7 bases not matched to a gene. The CDR3 loop spans 15 amino acids. The CDR3 nucleotides are TGTGCCAGCTCACCAGAACAGGGGTCGGGCACTGAAGCTTTCTTT. Protein sequence: CASSPEQGSGTEAFF.

The chain's CDR3 is CASSPTGNGQPQHF. The CDR3 coding sequence is TGTGCCAGCAGCCCTACAGGGAACGGTCAGCCCCAGCATTTT. This chain uses TRBV11-2 with TRBJ1-5, with D possibly being TRBD1 (6 bases). The CDR3 has 14 amino acids. V was cut by 5 bases and J by 6 bases, with 14 bases left in between. Germline loops: CDR1 SGHAT, CDR2 FQNNGV.

This chain joins TRBV29-1 and TRBJ2-1, with 10 positions matching TRBD2. V trimming: 6 bases; J trimming: 3 bases; junction bases outside the gene matches: 8. Germline CDR1 reads SQVTM; CDR2 reads ANQGSEA. The CDR3 sequence is 15 residues long. CDR3 nucleotides: TGCAGCGTCGATACTTCTAGCGGGAGCTACAATGAGCAGTTCTTC. This sequence encodes CSVDTSSGSYNEQFF.

The CDR3 is CSARWTSGASDTQYF. The CDR3, as DNA: TGCAGTGCTAGATGGACTAGCGGAGCTTCAGATACGCAGTATTTT. V usage is TRBV20-1 and J usage is TRBJ2-3, with 10 bases that match TRBD2. This CDR3 is built from 15 residues. The germline CDR1 and CDR2 sequences are DFQATT and SNEGSKA (reference sequence). V lost 2 bases and J lost 4; bases outside the gene matches: 6.

The chain employs TRBV6-2 or TRBV6-3 and TRBJ2-1; D ambiguous. This CDR3 is built from 12 residues. In germline, CDR1 is MNHEY, CDR2 SVGEGT. Trimming left V 6 bases short and J 10 bases short, with 13 bases between. The CDR3 is CASSRTRSEQFF. The CDR3 coding sequence is TGTGCCAGCAGCCGCACTCGGTCGGAGCAGTTCTTC.

This clonotype was detected only a few times. This chain joins TRBV6-6 and TRBJ1-5; D unresolved. The CDR3 totals 13 residues. V shed 10 bases and J shed 4 bases, with 14 bases lying between them. Germline V gene sequence: CDR1 MNHNY, CDR2 SVGAGI (reference sequence). The CDR3 protein is CATGQAKNQPQHF. In DNA, the CDR3 is TGTGCCACGGGTCAGGCGAAAAATCAGCCCCAGCATTTT.

In this sample, this clonotype turned up a few times. The gene calls are TRBV4-1 and TRBJ2-1; 9 bases are a match to TRBD1. Germline CDR1 MGHRA, CDR2 YSYEKL. The CDR3 length is 17 residues. V trimming: 4 bases; J trimming: 0 bases; junction bases outside the gene matches: 7. CDR3 protein: CASSPGQGSSSYNEQFF. CDR3 nucleotide sequence: TGCGCCAGCAGCCCAGGACAGGGGTCGAGCTCCTACAATGAGCAGTTCTTC.

This clonotype was observed many times. The CDR3 nucleotides are TGCAGTGCTAGAGATCCCGGGACTAGCGTGTACAATGAGCAGTTCTTC. It encodes CSARDPGTSVYNEQFF. The V call is TRBV20-1, the J call TRBJ2-1; 10 bases fit TRBD2. In germline, CDR1 is DFQATT, CDR2 SNEGSKA (reference sequence). With V trimmed by 0 bases and J by 4 bases, 6 bases remained unmatched. The CDR3 loop spans 16 amino acids.

The sample holds many counts of this clonotype. The V call is TRBV9, the J call TRBJ2-1; D uncertain. V was trimmed by 1 base and J by 8 bases, leaving 7 bases between them. The length of the CDR3 is 12 residues. Germline CDR1 SGDLS, CDR2 YYNGEE. For the CDR3, the DNA is TGTGCCAGCAGCGTATCTCAGGATGAGCAGTTCTTC. This sequence encodes CASSVSQDEQFF.

There are a few counts of this clonotype. The rearrangement joins TRBV5-1 to TRBJ2-7, with D perhaps assigned TRBD1 or TRBD2 (5 bases each). From germline, CDR1 is SGHRS and CDR2 YFSETQ. The CDR3 is 13 residues long. V was pared by 4 bases and J by 4 bases, with 12 bases between. The CDR3 coding sequence is TGCGCCAGCAGCCGTGGTGGGGGTTACGAGCAGTACTTC. Translation gives CASSRGGGYEQYF. Full variable domain (remainder filled in from reference TRBV5-1 and TRBJ2-7): KAGVTQTPRYLIKTRGQQVTLSCSPISGHRSVSWYQQTPGQGLQFLFEYFSETQRNKGNFPGRFSGRQFSNSRSEMNVSTLELGDSALYLCASSRGGGYEQYFGPGTRLTVT.

V gene TRBV20-1 combines with J gene TRBJ2-1; no clear D gene. The germline V gene has CDR1 DFQATT and CDR2 SNEGSKA (reference sequence). The CDR3 length is 14 residues. Trimming cost V 0 bases and J 6 bases, with 12 bases left between them. The DNA for the CDR3 is TGCAGTGCTAGAGATCTGAGCAGGCGCAATGAGCAGTTCTTC. Its translation: CSARDLSRRNEQFF.

The chain joins TRBV29-1 to TRBJ2-1, with TRBD2 matching over 8 bases. The length of the CDR3 is 14 residues. CDR1 and CDR2 (germline): SQVTM, ANQGSEA. V shed 3 bases, J shed 6 bases, and the junction held 7 bases outside the gene matches. This CDR3 reads CSVDSPSGSNEQFF. The CDR3 nucleotides read TGCAGCGTTGATTCGCCGAGCGGGAGCAATGAGCAGTTCTTC.

This clonotype was picked up many times. The rearrangement uses TRBV6-5 and TRBJ2-3; maybe TRBD2 (6 bases). The CDR3 consists of 15 residues. Germline lookup yields CDR1 MNHEY and CDR2 SVGAGI. V shed 0 bases and J shed 5 bases, with 12 bases lying between them. DNA of the CDR3: TGTGCCAGCAGTTACTCGAGGCAGGGAGGAGATACGCAGTATTTT. Residues: CASSYSRQGGDTQYF.